This T cell receptor (beta chain) was obtained from a study of T cell repertoires in cytomegalovirus infection (dated by TCRdb to the late 2010s). Study-level background: Recently identified HLA-C-restricted CMV epitopes, whose presentation resists viral immunomodulation, were targeted by peptide stimulations together with well-studied HLA-B-restricted epitopes. Donor HLA type was relevant to the analysis, as public TCR beta signatures indicated carriage of CMV infection together with the matching HLA type.

The sample's treatment or condition label, in plain terms: in vitro stimulation with specific CMV peptide epitopes to enrich CMV-specific T cells. The sequencer listed for this sample is Illumina HiSeq 1500. Starting from the raw public reads, TCRdb applied fastp trimming at Q25, assembled clones with MiXCR and retained in-frame beta chains. When rows share a CDR3 protein, they turn into one entry using the most common DNA and genes. Recorded for this sample are around 430,000 distinct CDR3 sequences; about 39% of them occurred a single time. The ten most abundant clones make up roughly two fifths of the sample. V is trimmed back by 7 bases and J by 6 bases, and the junction contains 8 bases that no gene match accounts for. Measured from the cysteine to the phenylalanine, the CDR3 is 14 residues long. Just CDR3 DNA is preserved here, 42 bases in frame from base 1. CDR1 is given as MNHEY and CDR2 as SMNVEV, both from the germline V gene (reference sequence).

General findings and caveats noted by the study authors: Carriers of CMV infection plus the relevant HLA type were discriminated by the cumulative frequency of public TCR beta family members in the study cohort and in an independent roughly 350-donor cohort. The ex vivo response was dominated by HLA-C-restricted CMV-specific TCR beta clonotypes, and the single most frequent clonotype in two of eight donors was supplied by these HLA-C-restricted clonotypes.

About this clonotype itself: Its antigen specificity is not known. No base quality values were provided; no much bigger clone lies one nucleotide off.

This sequence originates from a human donor in good health (CMV status not recorded). Some clones in this sample may be carry-over from other donors' samples. This sample comprised cultured PBMCs, obtained from culture after CMV antigen stimulation. The chain is made from TRBV27 and TRBJ2-1, with 8 bases matching TRBD1. The sequence in DNA is TGTGCCAGCACCCTGACAGGGGTTGCCAATGAGCAGTTCTTC. Its translation is CASTLTGVANEQFF.